This T cell receptor beta chain comes out of a study of blood T cells in healthy people across ages. The study, taken as a whole, reports: Correlation between TCR beta diversity and naive T cell percentage was strong. With unsorted PBMCs, a conclusive comparison of naive versus antigen-experienced cells was not possible. There were more naive CD4+ cells and higher diversity in long-lived donors than in aged donors.

Next came a second PCR, run for 7 to 11 cycles, which used a sample-barcoded 5' primer along with a J-beta primer mix. MiXCR was run by TCRdb on the 5' RACE reads, yielding one entry per CDR3 protein. The profile shows around 690,000 distinct CDR3 sequences, under 70% of them singletons. About this clonotype: Its antigen is as yet unknown.

The sequence was obtained from a man aged 60-69 years in good health. Input material: blood.

CDR3 amino acids: CASLGSRPQRQGWTEAFF. The CDR3 DNA sequence: TGTGCCAGCCTAGGGTCCAGACCTCAAAGACAGGGATGGACTGAAGCTTTCTTT. The chain joins TRBV3-1 to TRBJ1-1, with 7 bases matching TRBD1. Per the germline V gene, CDR1 is LGHDT and CDR2 is YNNKEL (reference sequence). V trimming: 8 bases; J trimming: 5 bases; junction bases outside the gene matches: 23. The length of the CDR3 is 18 residues.